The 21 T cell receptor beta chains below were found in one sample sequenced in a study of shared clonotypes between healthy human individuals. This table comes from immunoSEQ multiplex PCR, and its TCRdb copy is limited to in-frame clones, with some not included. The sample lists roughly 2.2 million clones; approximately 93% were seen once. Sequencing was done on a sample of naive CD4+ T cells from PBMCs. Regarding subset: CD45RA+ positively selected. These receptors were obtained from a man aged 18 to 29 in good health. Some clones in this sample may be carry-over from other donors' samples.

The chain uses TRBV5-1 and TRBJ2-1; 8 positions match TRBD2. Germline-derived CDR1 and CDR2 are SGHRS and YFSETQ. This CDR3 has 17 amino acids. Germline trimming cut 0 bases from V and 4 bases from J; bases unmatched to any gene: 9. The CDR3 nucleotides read TGCGCCAGCAGCTTGGCGGGTAGCGGGACTACGTACAATGAGCAGTTCTTC. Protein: CASSLAGSGTTYNEQFF.

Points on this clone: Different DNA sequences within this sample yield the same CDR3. CDR3 nucleotides: TGTGCCAGCAGCGATACAGATACGCAGTATTTT. Its translation: CASSDTDTQYF. This chain joins TRBV2 and TRBJ2-3; D remains ambiguous. The CDR3 loop spans 11 amino acids. Germline CDR1 and CDR2: SNHLY and FYNNEI. V was cut by 6 bases and J by 3 bases, with 4 bases left in between.

DNA for the CDR3: TGTGCCAGCAGCTTCGGCGGGCCCGAGACCCAGTACTTC. Translating gives CASSFGGPETQYF. The rearrangement links TRBV7-2 to TRBJ2-5; possible D gene TRBD2, 5 bases. V lost 3 bases and J 5 bases, leaving 10 bases between the germline ends. Germline V gene lookup returns CDR1 SGHTA and CDR2 FQGNSA. CDR3 length: 13 amino acids.

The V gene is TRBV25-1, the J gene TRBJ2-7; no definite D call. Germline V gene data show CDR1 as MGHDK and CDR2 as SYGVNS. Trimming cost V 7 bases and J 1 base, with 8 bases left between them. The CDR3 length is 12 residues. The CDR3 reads CASKYGSYEQYF. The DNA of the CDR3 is TGTGCCAGCAAGTATGGTTCCTACGAGCAGTACTTC.

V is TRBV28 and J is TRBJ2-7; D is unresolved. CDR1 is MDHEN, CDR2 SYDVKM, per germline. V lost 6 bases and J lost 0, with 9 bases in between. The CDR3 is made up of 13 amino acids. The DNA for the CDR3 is TGTGCCAGCAGCTCCCGGAACTCCTACGAGCAGTACTTC. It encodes CASSSRNSYEQYF.

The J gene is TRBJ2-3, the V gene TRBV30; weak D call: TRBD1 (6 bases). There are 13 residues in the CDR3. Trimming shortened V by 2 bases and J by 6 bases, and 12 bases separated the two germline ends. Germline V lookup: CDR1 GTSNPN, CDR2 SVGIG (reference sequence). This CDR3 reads CAWSTGLWDTQYF. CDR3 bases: TGTGCCTGGAGTACAGGGCTTTGGGATACGCAGTATTTT.

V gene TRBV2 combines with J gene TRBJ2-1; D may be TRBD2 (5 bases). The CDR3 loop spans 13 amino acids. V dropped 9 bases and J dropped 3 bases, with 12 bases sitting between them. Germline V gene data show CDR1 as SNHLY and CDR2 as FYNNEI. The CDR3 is CASLLRVYNEQFF. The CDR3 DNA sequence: TGTGCCAGTCTATTGAGGGTCTACAATGAGCAGTTCTTC.

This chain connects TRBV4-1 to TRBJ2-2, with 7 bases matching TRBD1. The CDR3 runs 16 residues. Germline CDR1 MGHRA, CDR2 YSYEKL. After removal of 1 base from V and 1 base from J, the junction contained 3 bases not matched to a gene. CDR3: CASSQGRTGNTGELFF. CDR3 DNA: TGCGCCAGCAGCCAAGGCAGGACAGGGAACACCGGGGAGCTGTTTTTT.

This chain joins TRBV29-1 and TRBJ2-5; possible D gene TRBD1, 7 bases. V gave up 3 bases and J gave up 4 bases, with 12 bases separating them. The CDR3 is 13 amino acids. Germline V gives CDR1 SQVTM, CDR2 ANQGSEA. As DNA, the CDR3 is TGCAGCGTTGAGTACAGGGGAGGAGAGACCCAGTACTTC. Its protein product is CSVEYRGGETQYF.

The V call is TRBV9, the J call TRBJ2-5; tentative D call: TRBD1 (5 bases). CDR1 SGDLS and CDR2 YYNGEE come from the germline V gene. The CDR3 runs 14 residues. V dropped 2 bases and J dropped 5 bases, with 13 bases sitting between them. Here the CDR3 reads CASSVLSWGETQYF. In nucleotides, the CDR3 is TGTGCCAGCAGCGTCCTCTCTTGGGGCGAGACCCAGTACTTC.

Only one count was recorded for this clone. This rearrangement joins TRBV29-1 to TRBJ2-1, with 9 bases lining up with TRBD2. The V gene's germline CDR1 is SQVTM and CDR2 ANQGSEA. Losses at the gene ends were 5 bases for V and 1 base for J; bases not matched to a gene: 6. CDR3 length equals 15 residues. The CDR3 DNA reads TGCAGCGTTTATAGCGGGAGTGTTTCCTACAATGAGCAGTTCTTC. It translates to CSVYSGSVSYNEQFF.

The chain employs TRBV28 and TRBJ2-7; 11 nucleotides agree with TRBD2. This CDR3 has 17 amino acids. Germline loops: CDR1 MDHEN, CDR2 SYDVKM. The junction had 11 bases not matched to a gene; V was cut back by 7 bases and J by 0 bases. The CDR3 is CASTPPGLAVSSYEQYF. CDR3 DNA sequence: TGTGCCAGCACTCCCCCGGGACTAGCGGTTAGCTCCTACGAGCAGTACTTC.

The CDR3 region is CASRSASGTGGGEQFF. The CDR3 nucleotides are TGTGCCAGCAGAAGCGCCTCCGGGACAGGGGGCGGTGAGCAGTTCTTC. The chain uses TRBV6-6 and TRBJ2-1; 12 nucleotides agree with TRBD1. Germline CDR1 reads MNHNY; CDR2 reads SVGAGI (reference sequence). The CDR3 has 16 residues. Trimming at V came to 6 bases and at J to 9 bases, leaving 12 bases not matched to a gene.

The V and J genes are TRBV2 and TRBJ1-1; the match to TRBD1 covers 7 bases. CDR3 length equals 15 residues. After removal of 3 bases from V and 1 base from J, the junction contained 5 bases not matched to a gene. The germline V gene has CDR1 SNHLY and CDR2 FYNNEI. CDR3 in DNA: TGTGCCAGCAGTGATTCAGGGGGAAGGAACACTGAAGCTTTCTTT. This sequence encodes CASSDSGGRNTEAFF.

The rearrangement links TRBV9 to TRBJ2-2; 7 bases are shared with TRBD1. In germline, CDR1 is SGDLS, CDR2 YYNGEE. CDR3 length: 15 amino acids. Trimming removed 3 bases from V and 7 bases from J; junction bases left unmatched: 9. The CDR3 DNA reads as TGTGCCAGCAGCGCCGGGACAGCACATTACGGGGAGCTGTTTTTT. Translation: CASSAGTAHYGELFF.

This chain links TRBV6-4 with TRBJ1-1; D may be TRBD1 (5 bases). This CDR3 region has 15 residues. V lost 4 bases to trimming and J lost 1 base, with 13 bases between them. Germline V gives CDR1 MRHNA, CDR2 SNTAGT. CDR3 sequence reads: CASSVTWRGNTEAFF. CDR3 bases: TGTGCCAGCAGTGTGACCTGGAGGGGGAACACTGAAGCTTTCTTT.

CDR3 region: CAWSVTGGYSPLHF. The CDR3 region has the DNA TGTGCCTGGAGTGTAACCGGGGGGTATTCACCCCTCCACTTT. The chain employs TRBV30 and TRBJ1-6; TRBD1 might be the D (5 bases). CDR1 GTSNPN and CDR2 SVGIG come from the germline V gene (reference sequence). This CDR3 is built from 14 residues. V dropped 0 bases and J dropped 8 bases, with 11 bases sitting between them.

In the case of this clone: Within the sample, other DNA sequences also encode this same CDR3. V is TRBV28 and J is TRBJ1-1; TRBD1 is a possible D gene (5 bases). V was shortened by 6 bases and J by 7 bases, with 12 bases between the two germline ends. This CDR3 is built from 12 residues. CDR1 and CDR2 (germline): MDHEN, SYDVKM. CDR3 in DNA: TGTGCCAGCAGCTTACGCGACAGTGAAGCTTTCTTT. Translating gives CASSLRDSEAFF.

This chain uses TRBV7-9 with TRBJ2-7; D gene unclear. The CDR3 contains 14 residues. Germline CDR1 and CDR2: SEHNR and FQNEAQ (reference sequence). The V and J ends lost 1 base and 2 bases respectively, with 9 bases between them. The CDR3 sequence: CASSLVEDTYEQYF. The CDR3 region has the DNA TGTGCCAGCAGCTTAGTAGAGGATACCTACGAGCAGTACTTC.

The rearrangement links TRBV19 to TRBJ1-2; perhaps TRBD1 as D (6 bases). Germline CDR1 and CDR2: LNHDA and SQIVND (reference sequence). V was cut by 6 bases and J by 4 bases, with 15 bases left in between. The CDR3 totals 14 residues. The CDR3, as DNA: TGTGCCAGTAGACTCCCAGGGGAAAGCTATGGCTACACCTTC. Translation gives CASRLPGESYGYTF.

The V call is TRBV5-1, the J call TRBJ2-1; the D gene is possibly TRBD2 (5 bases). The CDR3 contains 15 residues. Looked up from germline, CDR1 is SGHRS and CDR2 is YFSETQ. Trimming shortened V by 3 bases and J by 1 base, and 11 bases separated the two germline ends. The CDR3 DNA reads TGCGCCAGCAGCTCCACACCGGGATCCTACAATGAGCAGTTCTTC. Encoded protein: CASSSTPGSYNEQFF.